This entry lists 3 T cell receptor beta chains sequenced from one sample in a study of T cells after yellow fever vaccination (dated by TCRdb to about 2019). Sample treatment or condition, as interpreted from the label and publication: live attenuated yellow fever vaccine strain. The library was generated by 5' RACE. TCRdb lists the instrument as Illumina HiSeq 2500. TCRdb applied fastp at Q25 and MiXCR to the public reads, then kept only in-frame beta chains. A single entry per CDR3 protein holds the most common genes and DNA from its merged rows. The sample profile shows about 630,000 distinct CDR3 sequences; 9% to 15% of them were found once. 15% of the sample rests with the top ten. The sequencing here drew on PBMCs, taken on the day of the yellow fever booster vaccination. The source is a man in his thirties or forties who received the YFV17D yellow fever vaccine.

This rearrangement joins TRBV7-9 to TRBJ2-7, with D perhaps TRBD1 or TRBD2 (6 bases each). The V end lost 5 bases, the J end lost 5 bases, and 19 bases lay between the germline ends. Germline V gene data show CDR1 as SEHNR and CDR2 as FQNEAQ (reference sequence). CDR3 size: 15 residues. As DNA, the CDR3 is TGTGCCAGCAGCGACCGGGACACGGGGGCCAACGAGCAGTACTTC. It yields the protein CASSDRDTGANEQYF.

The genes are TRBV5-1 and TRBJ2-5; 10 bases agree with TRBD2. This CDR3 has 14 residues. Germline-derived CDR1 and CDR2 are SGHRS and YFSETQ. The V gene end was trimmed by 0 bases and the J gene end by 6 bases; junction bases not matched to a gene: 2. The CDR3 reads CASSLELAGQTQYF. As DNA, the CDR3 is TGCGCCAGCAGCTTGGAACTAGCGGGACAGACCCAGTACTTC.

The chain employs TRBV29-1 and TRBJ2-7; possible D gene TRBD1, 5 bases. V was clipped by 6 bases and J by 2 bases, with 11 bases between them. The CDR3 contains 12 residues. Germline assignment: CDR1 SQVTM and CDR2 ANQGSEA. CDR3 protein: CSVYGQTYEQYF. The DNA of the CDR3 is TGCAGCGTATATGGACAAACCTACGAGCAGTACTTC.